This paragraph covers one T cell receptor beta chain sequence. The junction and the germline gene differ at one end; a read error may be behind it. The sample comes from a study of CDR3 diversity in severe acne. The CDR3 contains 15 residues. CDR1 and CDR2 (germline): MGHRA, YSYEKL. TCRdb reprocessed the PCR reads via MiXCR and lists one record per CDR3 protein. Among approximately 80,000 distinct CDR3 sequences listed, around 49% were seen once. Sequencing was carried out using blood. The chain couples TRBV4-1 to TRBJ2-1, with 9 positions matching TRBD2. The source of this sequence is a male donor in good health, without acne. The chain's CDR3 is CACSPKTSGNNEQFF. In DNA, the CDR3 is TGTGCCTGCAGCCCCAAGACTAGCGGAAACAATGAGCAGTTCTTC.